The clone carrying this T cell receptor beta chain came up many times. Its antigen is as yet unknown. The source of the sample is a study of CD8+CD57+ T cells in acquired aplastic anemia. Turning to the study itself: When averaged, DNA from sorted CD4+ and CD8+ cells came to approximately 3.2 ug. Notes on the study in general: In common between the patients and the controls were twenty-nine CD8+ CDR3 sequences.

Genomic DNA, serving as template, underwent TCR beta VDJ and CDR3 profiling. In TCRdb, the reads were re-called with MiXCR into one record per CDR3 protein. The sample has fewer than 250,000 distinct CDR3 sequences, 54% seen once; the top ten hold more than 15%. This receptor was obtained from a human donor in good health, serving as a control. Material: sorted CD4+, CD8+, or CD8+CD57+ T cells (not recorded which) from PBMCs.

CDR3 sequence: CASSALSYNEQFF. The CDR3 region has the DNA TGTGCCAGCAGTGCACTATCCTACAATGAGCAGTTCTTC. V gene TRBV6-2 or TRBV6-3 combines with J gene TRBJ2-1; no clear D gene. Deletions cut 5 bases from V and 1 base from J, with 6 bases between. The CDR3 has 13 amino acids. The V gene's germline CDR1 is MNHEY and CDR2 SVGEGT.